This TCR beta chain was found in a study of blood T cell dynamics during melanoma immunotherapy. Overall study: First-line therapy was either pembrolizumab or nivolumab with ipilimumab for metastatic melanoma.

DNA loading was fixed at about 340 ng for all bulk PBMC samples. Using immunoSEQ multiplex PCR, the repertoire was profiled, and TCRdb retains in-frame clones only, with some absent. This table holds about 10,000 clones, approximately 90% found once. Time point of the sample: week 3, after first cycle of checkpoint inhibitor. Samples come from before therapy and from week 3 after the first blockade cycle. The receptor was derived from a human donor with melanoma. Sequenced material: blood, taken from a patient treated with checkpoint blockade.

CDR3 in amino acids: CASSRTGQGANEQYF. The CDR3 DNA is TGTGCCAGCAGCCGCACCGGACAGGGGGCTAACGAGCAGTACTTC. The rearrangement joins TRBV28 to TRBJ2-7; TRBD1 matches 11 bases. This CDR3 has 15 residues. Unmatched junction bases numbered 9, after V lost 6 bases and J lost 5 bases. From germline, CDR1 is MDHEN and CDR2 SYDVKM.